The source of this TCR beta chain is a study of control samples from healthy donors and cancer patients (dated by TCRdb to 2020 to 2021). The protocol used for the library was the immunoSEQ multiplex PCR assay. Sourced from immuneACCESS, this table was stored by TCRdb with only in-frame sequences that have V and J called. A share of the clones is absent; for the studies checked, an unresolved V gene accounts for under half, and the remainder has no known explanation. The sample includes tens of thousands of clones, with about 90% observed a single time. About 4% of the sample is in the top ten clones. On this clone: Its antigen target is currently unknown. A junction end diverges from the germline sequence, so it may reflect a read error.

CDR1 MNHNS and CDR2 SASEGT were looked up in the germline V gene. Inclusive of the bounding cysteine and phenylalanine, the CDR3 is 11 residues long. CDR3 DNA is the only sequence kept; it has 33 bases, read in frame from the first base. The sequence was collected from a woman aged 45-60 years in good health. The sample was blood. This chain is built from TRBV6-1 and TRBJ1-2; matching of 5 bases hints at TRBD1 as the D gene. The DNA sequence follows: TGTGCCAGCAGTGAAACAGACGGGGGAGACTTC. This sequence encodes CASSETDGGDF.